The present T cell receptor beta chain was sequenced within a study of blood T cell repertoires in COVID-19. As for the study in general: The origin of the acute and convalescent COVID-19 samples was the United States, Italy and Spain.

This CDR3 contains 18 residues. The J segment lost 0 bases and the V segment lost 0 bases, leaving 5 bases of the junction unmatched. Germline lookup yields CDR1 LGHNA and CDR2 YSLEER. Authors' data handling: Amplification with reference gene primers provided the estimates of nucleated cell counts. TCRdb keeps only in-frame clones here, not all; method: immunoSEQ multiplex PCR. That table supplies the V and J calls and clone size; D and trimming were determined from the DNA. The data show 65,000 to 75,000 clones, more than 75% seen once. Sequencing was carried out using peripheral blood. The clonotype originates from a woman older than 75 with active or convalescent COVID-19. This chain links TRBV4-3 with TRBJ2-3; TRBD2 aligns across 11 bases. The CDR3 sequence: CASSQDPSGGLSTDTQYF. CDR3 coding DNA: TGCGCCAGCAGCCAAGACCCTAGCGGGGGGTTAAGCACAGATACGCAGTATTTT.